The 6 T cell receptor beta chains reported below all come from one sample, sequenced in a study of T cells after yellow fever vaccination. TCRdb re-called the 5' RACE reads with MiXCR, one entry per CDR3 protein. The repertoire holds approximately 580,000 distinct CDR3 sequences, with about a sixth as singletons. The sequences come from PBMCs, collected about 5 days after the first yellow fever vaccination. The receptors stem from a man aged 18 to 29 who received the YFV17D yellow fever vaccine.

The sample holds a few counts of this clonotype. The genes are TRBV12-3 or TRBV12-4 and TRBJ2-3; D is unclear. V was shortened by 3 bases and J by 0 bases, with 10 bases between the two germline ends. This CDR3 comprises 15 residues. The CDR3 loop reads CASSFQDLSTDTQYF. Written as DNA, the CDR3 is TGTGCCAGCAGTTTTCAGGATCTTAGCACAGATACGCAGTATTTT.

This clonotype was detected many times. This chain connects TRBV12-3 or TRBV12-4 to TRBJ1-2, with 7 nucleotides matching TRBD1. Germline trimming cut 6 bases from V and 5 bases from J; bases unmatched to any gene: 9. The CDR3 is made up of 14 amino acids. The CDR3 DNA reads TGTGCCAGCAGCACCCTGGGACAGACTTATGGCTACACCTTC. Its protein is CASSTLGQTYGYTF.

This clonotype appeared a few times. The V gene is TRBV20-1, the J gene TRBJ1-5, with D perhaps matching TRBD1 (5 bases). Germline CDR1 and CDR2: DFQATT and SNEGSKA (reference sequence). The V end lost 0 bases, the J end lost 3 bases, and 15 bases lay between the germline ends. This CDR3 is built from 16 residues. CDR3 sequence reads: CSARDLSGNVNQPQHF. CDR3 nucleotide sequence: TGCAGTGCTAGAGATTTGTCAGGGAATGTCAATCAGCCCCAGCATTTT.

This clonotype was counted once. This chain connects TRBV30 to TRBJ1-1; no firm D call. The germline gives CDR1 GTSNPN, CDR2 SVGIG (reference sequence). V lost 3 bases and J 11 bases, leaving 13 bases between the germline ends. CDR3 length equals 11 residues. The CDR3 DNA sequence: TGTGCCTGGAGCAGACACCATCACGCTTTCTTT. As protein: CAWSRHHHAFF. The full variable domain, in which reference TRBV30 and TRBJ1-1 provide the parts outside the CDR3, is SQTIHQWPATLVQPVGSPLSLECTVEGTSNPNLYWYRQAAGRGLQLLFYSVGIGQISSEVPQNLSASRPQDRQFILSSKKLLLSDSGFYLCAWSRHHHAFFGQGTRLTVV.

The chain carries TRBV7-9 and TRBJ2-1; TRBD1 or TRBD2 may be the D gene (5 bases each). The CDR3 length is 12 residues. Per the germline V gene, CDR1 is SEHNR and CDR2 is FQNEAQ (reference sequence). V was cut by 4 bases and J by 10 bases, with 11 bases left in between. CDR3 sequence reads: CASSSSRVEQFF. CDR3 bases: TGTGCCAGCAGCTCTAGCAGGGTGGAGCAGTTCTTC.

This clonotype has only a few counts. The rearrangement links TRBV30 to TRBJ2-2; TRBD2 might be the D (6 bases). V shed 4 bases and J shed 2 bases, with 14 bases lying between them. CDR3 length: 15 amino acids. The germline gives CDR1 GTSNPN, CDR2 SVGIG (reference sequence). The CDR3 here is CAWNPVGLNTGELFF. The CDR3 DNA follows: TGTGCCTGGAATCCTGTGGGACTTAACACCGGGGAGCTGTTTTTT. Variable domain in full (rest from reference TRBV30 and TRBJ2-2): SQTIHQWPATLVQPVGSPLSLECTVEGTSNPNLYWYRQAAGRGLQLLFYSVGIGQISSEVPQNLSASRPQDRQFILSSKKLLLSDSGFYLCAWNPVGLNTGELFFGEGSRLTVL.